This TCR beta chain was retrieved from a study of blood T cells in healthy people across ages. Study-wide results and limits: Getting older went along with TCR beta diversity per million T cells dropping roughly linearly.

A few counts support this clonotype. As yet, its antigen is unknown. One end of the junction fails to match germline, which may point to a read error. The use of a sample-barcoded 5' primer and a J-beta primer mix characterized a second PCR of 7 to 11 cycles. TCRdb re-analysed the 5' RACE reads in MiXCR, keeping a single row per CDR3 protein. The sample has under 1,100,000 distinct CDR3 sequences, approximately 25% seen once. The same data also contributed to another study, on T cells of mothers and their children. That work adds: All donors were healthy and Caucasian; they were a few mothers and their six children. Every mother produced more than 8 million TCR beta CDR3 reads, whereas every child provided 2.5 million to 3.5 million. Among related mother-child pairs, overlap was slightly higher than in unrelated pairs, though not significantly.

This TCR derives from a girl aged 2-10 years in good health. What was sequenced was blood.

The CDR3 sequence is CGARDLRGGRGEQFF. The CDR3 DNA sequence: TGCGGTGCTAGAGATCTGCGGGGGGGCCGGGGTGAGCAGTTCTTC. The chain is built from TRBV20-1 and TRBJ2-1; 9 bases fit TRBD2. Germline lookup yields CDR1 DFQATT and CDR2 SNEGSKA (reference sequence). This CDR3 is built from 15 residues.